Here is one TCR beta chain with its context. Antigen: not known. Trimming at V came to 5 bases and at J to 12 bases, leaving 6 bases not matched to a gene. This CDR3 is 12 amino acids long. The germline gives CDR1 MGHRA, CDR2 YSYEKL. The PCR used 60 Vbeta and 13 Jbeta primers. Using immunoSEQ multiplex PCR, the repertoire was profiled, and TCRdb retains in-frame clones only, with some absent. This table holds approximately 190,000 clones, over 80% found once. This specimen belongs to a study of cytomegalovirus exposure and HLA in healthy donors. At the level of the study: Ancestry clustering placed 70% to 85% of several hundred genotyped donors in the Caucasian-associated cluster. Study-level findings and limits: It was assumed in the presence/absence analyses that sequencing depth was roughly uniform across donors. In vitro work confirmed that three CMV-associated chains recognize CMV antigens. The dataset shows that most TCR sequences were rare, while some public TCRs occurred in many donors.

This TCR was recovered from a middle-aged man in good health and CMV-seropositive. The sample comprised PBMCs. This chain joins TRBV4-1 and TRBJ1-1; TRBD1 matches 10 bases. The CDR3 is CASSFGQGETFF. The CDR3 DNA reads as TGCGCCAGCAGCTTTGGACAGGGGGAAACTTTCTTT.